This T cell receptor beta chain was found in a study of cytomegalovirus exposure and HLA in healthy donors. Turning to the study itself: From HLA-typed donors, an early data release held about 85 million unique TCRs.

Use of 60 Vbeta and 13 Jbeta primers characterized the PCR. Clones were read by immunoSEQ multiplex PCR, and TCRdb kept only the in-frame ones, dropping some. The table has about 170,000 clones, around 76% seen once. Study-wide results and limits: HLA alleles were associated with 15,000 to 20,000 TCR beta sequences in a later analysis at 0.05 false discovery rate.

This clone was found a few times. The antigen is undetermined. The V gene lost 8 bases and the J gene lost 2 bases, with 12 bases spanning the gap. The CDR3 extends over 13 amino acids. Germline loops: CDR1 MNHEY, CDR2 SVGAGI. The sample taken for sequencing was PBMCs. The origin of this receptor is a female donor in good health and CMV-seronegative. The V call is TRBV6-5, the J call TRBJ1-2; D gene unclear. DNA for the CDR3: TGTGCCAGCCGCCTAAAATTCAACTATGGCTACACCTTC. This codes for CASRLKFNYGYTF.